One sample yielded the 21 T cell receptor beta chains listed below, sequenced in a study of shared clonotypes between healthy human individuals. Sequencing used immunoSEQ multiplex PCR; TCRdb keeps in-frame clones, though not all of them. This table holds about 1.1 million clones, more than 75% found once. The sample comprised memory CD4+ T cells from PBMCs. Subset given: CD45RA-negative fraction. The origin of the receptors is a man between 18 and 29 years old in good health. Some clones in this sample may be carry-over from other donors' samples.

The gene calls are TRBV29-1 and TRBJ1-4, with a weak D call TRBD1 (6 bases). Germline CDR1 reads SQVTM; CDR2 reads ANQGSEA. V was trimmed by 8 bases and J by 5 bases, leaving 15 bases between them. The CDR3 length is 13 residues. The CDR3 DNA follows: TGCAGCTACCGGGACACAGGGAATGAAAAACTGTTTTTT. It yields the protein CSYRDTGNEKLFF.

The J gene is TRBJ2-7, the V gene TRBV28; TRBD2 matches 9 bases. This CDR3 contains 14 residues. Germline assignment: CDR1 MDHEN and CDR2 SYDVKM. Losses at the gene ends were 6 bases for V and 6 bases for J; bases not matched to a gene: 9. This CDR3 reads CASRLPSGAGEQYF. CDR3 nucleotides: TGTGCCAGCAGGCTACCTAGCGGGGCCGGCGAGCAGTACTTC.

The chain combines TRBV19 with TRBJ1-5; 7 bases match TRBD1. Trimming cost V 6 bases and J 3 bases; bases outside gene matches: 8. The germline gives CDR1 LNHDA, CDR2 SQIVND (reference sequence). This CDR3 has 15 residues. The CDR3 is CASSWDSFYNQPQHF. CDR3 coding DNA: TGTGCCAGTAGCTGGGACAGCTTCTACAATCAGCCCCAGCATTTT.

This chain connects TRBV11-3 to TRBJ2-3; TRBD2 might be the D (6 bases). CDR3 length: 14 amino acids. In germline, CDR1 is SGHNT, CDR2 YENEEA. The ends were cut back, 5 bases at V and 4 bases at J, with 13 bases in the middle. The CDR3 loop is CASSPASGADTQYF. The CDR3 nucleotides are TGTGCCAGCAGCCCTGCTTCGGGGGCAGATACGCAGTATTTT.

V usage is TRBV11-3 and J usage is TRBJ2-5; 13 nucleotides line up with TRBD2. The CDR3 extends over 16 amino acids. Looked up from germline, CDR1 is SGHNT and CDR2 is YENEEA. The ends lost 5 bases at V and 1 base at J; junction bases unmatched: 4. The DNA of the CDR3 is TGTGCCAGCAGCCTGGGACTAGCGGGGCCCCAAGAGACCCAGTACTTC. Its protein is CASSLGLAGPQETQYF.

The CDR3 sequence: CASSFPRDPQYF. CDR3 in DNA: TGTGCCAGCAGTTTCCCAAGGGATCCCCAGTACTTC. The rearrangement uses TRBV28 and TRBJ2-5, with unresolved D. With 3 bases removed from V and 9 bases from J, the gap between germline ends came to 11 bases. The CDR3 spans 12 residues. CDR1 is MDHEN, CDR2 SYDVKM, per germline.

This sequence joins TRBV7-8 and TRBJ2-2; 11 positions match TRBD2. CDR1 is SGHVS, CDR2 FQNEAQ, per germline. The CDR3 loop spans 18 amino acids. J gave up 2 bases and V 4 bases, and 9 bases lay outside the gene matches. The CDR3 loop is CASSSGTSGRPNTGELFF. CDR3 DNA sequence: TGTGCCAGCAGCTCGGGAACTAGCGGGAGACCAAACACCGGGGAGCTGTTTTTT. Together with reference TRBV7-8 and TRBJ2-2, the CDR3 gives the full variable domain: GAGVSQSPRYKVAKRGQDVALRCDPISGHVSLFWYQQALGQGPEFLTYFQNEAQLDKSGLPSDRFFAERPEGSVSTLKIQRTQQEDSAVYLCASSSGTSGRPNTGELFFGEGSRLTVL.

Points on this clone: With a far larger clone one base away, a read error is the likely cause. The CDR3 region is CASSLGTSGSSYNEQFF. CDR3 in DNA: TGTGCCAGCAGCCTAGGGACTAGCGGGAGCTCCTACAATGAGCAGTTCTTC. This chain uses TRBV7-9 with TRBJ2-1, with TRBD2 matching over 14 bases. Trimming cost V 5 bases and J 0 bases; bases outside gene matches: 3. Per the germline V gene, CDR1 is SEHNR and CDR2 is FQNEAQ (reference sequence). The CDR3 extends over 17 amino acids.

The CDR3 protein is CASSFTPSSGGPTDTQYF. Written as DNA, the CDR3 is TGTGCCAGCAGCTTTACCCCCTCTTCGGGAGGCCCCACAGATACGCAGTATTTT. This chain uses TRBV7-6 with TRBJ2-3; TRBD2 matches 7 bases. Trimming at V came to 3 bases and at J to 2 bases, leaving 14 bases not matched to a gene. CDR3 length: 18 amino acids. Germline lookup yields CDR1 SGHVS and CDR2 FNYEAQ.

The gene calls are TRBV4-2 and TRBJ1-1; TRBD1 is a possible D gene (5 bases). The CDR3 is made up of 14 amino acids. V lost 0 bases and J 4 bases, leaving 9 bases between the germline ends. Per germline, CDR1 LGHNA and CDR2 YNFKEQ. The CDR3, as DNA: TGTGCCAGCAGCCAAGAGCGGGGGAGCACTGAAGCTTTCTTT. It translates to CASSQERGSTEAFF.

V gene TRBV5-1 combines with J gene TRBJ2-1, with 7 bases matching TRBD2. The germline gives CDR1 SGHRS, CDR2 YFSETQ. The CDR3 is 15 amino acids. Losses at the gene ends were 0 bases for V and 6 bases for J; bases not matched to a gene: 6. Here the CDR3 DNA reads TGCGCCAGCAGCTTGGCCAGGGCGGGGGTCAATGAGCAGTTCTTC. Its translation is CASSLARAGVNEQFF.

This clone showed up just once. This chain uses TRBV7-9 with TRBJ1-4, with D perhaps matching TRBD1 (6 bases). Trimming removed 8 bases at V and 3 bases at J, with 13 bases between. CDR1 is SEHNR, CDR2 FQNEAQ, per germline (reference sequence). This CDR3 region has 14 residues. The CDR3 DNA reads TGTGCCAGCTTCGGGGGGCCACCTAATGAAAAACTGTTTTTT. It translates to CASFGGPPNEKLFF.

For this clone: This may stem from a read error, because a much larger clone lies one nucleotide away. The chain combines TRBV5-4 with TRBJ1-1; TRBD1 aligns across 7 bases. The germline CDR1 and CDR2 sequences are SGHNT and YYREEE (reference sequence). The CDR3 has 12 residues. V gave up 4 bases and J gave up 4 bases; unmatched junction bases: 1. The CDR3 region is CASSPGGTEAFF. DNA of the CDR3: TGTGCCAGCAGCCCAGGGGGCACTGAAGCTTTCTTT. Combining the CDR3 with reference TRBV5-4 and TRBJ1-1 gives the whole variable domain ETGVTQSPTHLIKTRGQQVTLRCSSQSGHNTVSWYQQALGQGPQFIFQYYREEENGRGNFPPRFSGLQFPNYSSELNVNALELDDSALYLCASSPGGTEAFFGQGTRLTVV.

This clone has just one count. The chain links TRBV5-4 to TRBJ2-3, with a possible D match to TRBD2 (6 bases). Germline assignment: CDR1 SGHNT and CDR2 YYREEE (reference sequence). The CDR3 runs 15 residues. V was pared by 0 bases and J by 3 bases, with 11 bases between. The CDR3 region is CASSLVDGGTDTQYF. The CDR3 region has the DNA TGTGCCAGCAGCTTGGTGGACGGGGGAACAGATACGCAGTATTTT.

The rearrangement uses TRBV9 and TRBJ2-1; D might be TRBD2 (6 bases). The CDR3 sequence is 13 residues long. Germline CDR1 and CDR2: SGDLS and YYNGEE. Trimming cost V 3 bases and J 4 bases, with 8 bases left between them. CDR3 DNA sequence: TGTGCCAGCAGCGAGACTAGTTACAATGAGCAGTTCTTC. It codes for CASSETSYNEQFF.

The V call is TRBV5-1, the J call TRBJ2-7; 10 positions agree with TRBD1. The CDR3 extends over 15 amino acids. The ends lost 3 bases at V and 3 bases at J; junction bases unmatched: 6. CDR1 and CDR2 from the germline V gene are SGHRS and YFSETQ. The CDR3 nucleotides read TGCGCCAGCAGCTCAGCTTGGACAGGGGGCTACGAGCAGTACTTC. Translation: CASSSAWTGGYEQYF.

The V and J genes are TRBV4-1 and TRBJ2-7, with D possibly matching TRBD1 (6 bases). V lost 1 base and J 4 bases, leaving 17 bases between the germline ends. CDR1 and CDR2 from the germline V gene are MGHRA and YSYEKL. The CDR3 covers 16 residues. The CDR3 loop reads CASSQGLRTAEYEQYF. In DNA form, the CDR3 reads TGCGCCAGCAGCCAAGGACTGAGGACAGCGGAATACGAGCAGTACTTC.

Comments on this clone: Different DNA sequences within this sample yield the same CDR3. The chain combines TRBV5-1 with TRBJ2-3; no definite D call. V lost 0 bases to trimming and J lost 6 bases, with 5 bases between them. The germline V gene encodes CDR1 SGHRS and CDR2 YFSETQ. CDR3 length equals 12 residues. The CDR3: CASSLAQDTQYF. CDR3 coding DNA: TGCGCCAGCAGCTTGGCCCAGGATACGCAGTATTTT.

This clone was picked up one time. The V gene is TRBV9, the J gene TRBJ2-3; 12 bases fit TRBD2. The trim removed 2 bases at V and 4 bases at J, leaving 8 bases unmatched. This CDR3 contains 17 residues. Per the germline V gene, CDR1 is SGDLS and CDR2 is YYNGEE. The CDR3 region is CASSVGLAGPFADTQYF. CDR3 in DNA: TGTGCCAGCAGCGTCGGACTAGCGGGACCATTTGCAGATACGCAGTATTTT.

The chain recombines TRBV5-1 with TRBJ2-3; 7 bases agree with TRBD2. The CDR3 covers 15 residues. The V and J ends lost 6 bases and 1 base, in that order; junction bases with no gene match: 8. The germline V gene encodes CDR1 SGHRS and CDR2 YFSETQ. CDR3 coding DNA: TGCGCCAGCAACCACGGAGCGGGACGCACAGATACGCAGTATTTT. Residues: CASNHGAGRTDTQYF. Based on the CDR3 plus reference TRBV5-1 and TRBJ2-3, the full variable domain is KAGVTQTPRYLIKTRGQQVTLSCSPISGHRSVSWYQQTPGQGLQFLFEYFSETQRNKGNFPGRFSGRQFSNSRSEMNVSTLELGDSALYLCASNHGAGRTDTQYFGPGTRLTVL.

The V gene is TRBV2, the J gene TRBJ1-5; the D gene is possibly TRBD1 (5 bases). Germline assignment: CDR1 SNHLY and CDR2 FYNNEI. The CDR3 extends over 15 amino acids. Trimming cost V 3 bases and J 9 bases, with 18 bases left between them. In DNA form, the CDR3 reads TGTGCCAGCAGTGAGAGTCGACAGATCTCTCGGCCCCAGCATTTT. It encodes CASSESRQISRPQHF.